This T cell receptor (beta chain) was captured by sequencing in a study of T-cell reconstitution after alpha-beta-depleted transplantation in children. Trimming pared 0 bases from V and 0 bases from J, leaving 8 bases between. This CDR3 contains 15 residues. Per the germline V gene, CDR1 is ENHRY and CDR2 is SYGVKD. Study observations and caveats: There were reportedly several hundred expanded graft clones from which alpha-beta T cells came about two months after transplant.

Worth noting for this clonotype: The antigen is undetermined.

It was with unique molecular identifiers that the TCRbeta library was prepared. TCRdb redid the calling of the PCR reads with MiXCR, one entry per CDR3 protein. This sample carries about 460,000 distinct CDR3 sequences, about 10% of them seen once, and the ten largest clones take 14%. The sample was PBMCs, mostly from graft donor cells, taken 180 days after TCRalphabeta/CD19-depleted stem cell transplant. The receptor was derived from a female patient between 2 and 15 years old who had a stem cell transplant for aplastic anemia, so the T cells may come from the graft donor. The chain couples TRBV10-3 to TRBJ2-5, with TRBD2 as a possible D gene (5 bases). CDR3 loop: CAISESRRDQETQYF. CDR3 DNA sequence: TGTGCCATCAGTGAGTCGCGGCGGGACCAAGAGACCCAGTACTTC.